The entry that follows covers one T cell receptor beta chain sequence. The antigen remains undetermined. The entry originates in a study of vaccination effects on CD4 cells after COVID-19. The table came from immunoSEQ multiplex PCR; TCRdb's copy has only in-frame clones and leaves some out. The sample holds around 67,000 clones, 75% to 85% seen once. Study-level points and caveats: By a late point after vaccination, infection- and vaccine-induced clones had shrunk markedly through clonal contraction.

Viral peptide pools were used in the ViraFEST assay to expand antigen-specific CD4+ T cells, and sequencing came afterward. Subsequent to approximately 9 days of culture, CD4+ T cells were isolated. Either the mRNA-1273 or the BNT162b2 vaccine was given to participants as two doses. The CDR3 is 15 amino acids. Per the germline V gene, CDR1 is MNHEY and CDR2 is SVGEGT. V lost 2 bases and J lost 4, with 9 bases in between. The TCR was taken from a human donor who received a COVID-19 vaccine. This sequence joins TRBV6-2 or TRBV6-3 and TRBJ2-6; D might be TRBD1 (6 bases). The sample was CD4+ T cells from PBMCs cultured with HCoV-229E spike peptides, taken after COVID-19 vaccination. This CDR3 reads CASSYGGVGANVLTF. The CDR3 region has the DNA TGTGCCAGCAGTTACGGGGGCGTGGGGGCCAACGTCCTGACTTTC.